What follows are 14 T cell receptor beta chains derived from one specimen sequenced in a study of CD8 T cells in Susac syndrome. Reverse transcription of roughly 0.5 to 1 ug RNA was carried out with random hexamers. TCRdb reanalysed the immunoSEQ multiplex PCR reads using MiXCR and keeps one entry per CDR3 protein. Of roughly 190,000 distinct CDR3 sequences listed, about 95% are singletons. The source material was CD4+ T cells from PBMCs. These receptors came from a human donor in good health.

The chain's CDR3 is CAWSGGGLAGLPRSYEQYF. CDR3 sequence (DNA): TGTGCCTGGAGTGGGGGGGGACTAGCGGGACTACCACGCTCCTACGAGCAGTACTTC. The rearrangement uses TRBV30 and TRBJ2-7; TRBD2 agrees at 13 bases. This CDR3 has 19 residues. V was pared by 1 base and J by 0 bases, with 12 bases of the junction left unmatched. The germline V gene has CDR1 GTSNPN and CDR2 SVGIG (reference sequence).

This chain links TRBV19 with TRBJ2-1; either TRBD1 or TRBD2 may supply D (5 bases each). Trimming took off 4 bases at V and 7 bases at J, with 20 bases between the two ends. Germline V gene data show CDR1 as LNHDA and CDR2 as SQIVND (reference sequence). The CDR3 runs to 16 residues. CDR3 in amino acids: CASSTLVGVGSNEQFF. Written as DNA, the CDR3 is TGTGCCAGTAGTACCCTCGTGGGGGTAGGGTCTAATGAGCAGTTCTTC.

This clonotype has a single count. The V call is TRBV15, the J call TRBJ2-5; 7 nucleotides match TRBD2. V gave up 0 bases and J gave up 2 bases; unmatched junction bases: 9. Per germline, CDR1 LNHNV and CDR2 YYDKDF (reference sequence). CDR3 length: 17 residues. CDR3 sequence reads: CATSRESMRGLQETQYF. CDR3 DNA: TGTGCCACCAGCAGAGAATCAATGAGGGGACTACAAGAGACCCAGTACTTC.

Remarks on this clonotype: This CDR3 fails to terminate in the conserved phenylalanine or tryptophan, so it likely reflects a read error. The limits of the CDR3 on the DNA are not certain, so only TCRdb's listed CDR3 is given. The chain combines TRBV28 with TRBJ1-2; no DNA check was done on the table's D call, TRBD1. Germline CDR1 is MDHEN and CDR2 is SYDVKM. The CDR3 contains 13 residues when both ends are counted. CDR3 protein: CASSQRTTGTGGV.

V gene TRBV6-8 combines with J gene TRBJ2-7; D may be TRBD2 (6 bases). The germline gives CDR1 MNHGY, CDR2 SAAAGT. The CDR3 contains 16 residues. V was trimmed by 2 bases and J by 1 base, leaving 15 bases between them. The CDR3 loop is CASSYPLSGSSYEQYF. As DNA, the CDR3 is TGTGCCAGCAGTTACCCCTTAAGCGGGTCGTCCTACGAGCAGTACTTC.

The CDR3 sequence is CASKRQYF. The CDR3 DNA follows: TGTGCCAGCAAAAGGCAGTACTTC. The chain uses TRBV27 and TRBJ2-7; no firm D call. This CDR3 contains 8 residues. Trimming removed 7 bases from V and 9 bases from J, with 4 bases in between. The germline V gene has CDR1 MNHEY and CDR2 SMNVEV (reference sequence).

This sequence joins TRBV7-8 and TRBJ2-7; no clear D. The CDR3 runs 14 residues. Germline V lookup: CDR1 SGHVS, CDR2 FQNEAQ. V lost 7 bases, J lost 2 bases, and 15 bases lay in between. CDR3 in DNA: TGTGCCAGCACCCTGGGCCGAACTACCTACGAGCAGTACTTC. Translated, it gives CASTLGRTTYEQYF.

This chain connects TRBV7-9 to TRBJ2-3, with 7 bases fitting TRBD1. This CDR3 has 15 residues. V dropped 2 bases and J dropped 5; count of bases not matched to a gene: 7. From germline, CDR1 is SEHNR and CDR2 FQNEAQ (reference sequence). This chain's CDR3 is CASSLKGGAGDTQYF. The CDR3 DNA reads TGTGCCAGCAGCTTAAAAGGGGGCGCGGGAGATACGCAGTATTTT.

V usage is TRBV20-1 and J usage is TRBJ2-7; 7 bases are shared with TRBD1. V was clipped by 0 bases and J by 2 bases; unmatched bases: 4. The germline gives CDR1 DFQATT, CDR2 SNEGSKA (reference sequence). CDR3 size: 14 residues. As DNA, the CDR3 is TGCAGTGCTAGAGATCGACAGGGTGCCTACGAGCAGTACTTC. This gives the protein CSARDRQGAYEQYF.

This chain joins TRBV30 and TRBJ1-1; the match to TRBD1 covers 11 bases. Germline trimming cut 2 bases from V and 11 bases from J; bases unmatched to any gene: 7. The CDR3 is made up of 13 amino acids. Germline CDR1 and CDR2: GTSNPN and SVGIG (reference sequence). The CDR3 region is CAWSTGQGAGAFF. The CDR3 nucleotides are TGTGCCTGGAGTACAGGACAGGGGGCGGGCGCTTTCTTT. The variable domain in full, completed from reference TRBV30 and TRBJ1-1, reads SQTIHQWPATLVQPVGSPLSLECTVEGTSNPNLYWYRQAAGRGLQLLFYSVGIGQISSEVPQNLSASRPQDRQFILSSKKLLLSDSGFYLCAWSTGQGAGAFFGQGTRLTVV.

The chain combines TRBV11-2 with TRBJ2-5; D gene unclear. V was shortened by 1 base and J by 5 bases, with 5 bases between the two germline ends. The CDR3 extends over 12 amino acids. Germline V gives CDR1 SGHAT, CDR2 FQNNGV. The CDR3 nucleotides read TGTGCCAGCAGCTTAGTGCTCGAGACCCAGTACTTC. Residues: CASSLVLETQYF.

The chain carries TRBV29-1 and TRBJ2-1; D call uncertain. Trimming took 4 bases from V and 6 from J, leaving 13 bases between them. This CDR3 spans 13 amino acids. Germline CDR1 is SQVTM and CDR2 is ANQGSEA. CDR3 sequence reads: CSVAVEEFNEQFF. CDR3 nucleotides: TGCAGCGTTGCGGTGGAAGAGTTCAATGAGCAGTTCTTC.

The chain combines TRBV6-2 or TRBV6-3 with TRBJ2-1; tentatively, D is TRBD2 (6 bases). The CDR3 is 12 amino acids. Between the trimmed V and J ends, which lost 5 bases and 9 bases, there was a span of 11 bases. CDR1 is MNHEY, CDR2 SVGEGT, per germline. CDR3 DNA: TGTGCCAGCAGTCAGACTAGGCTTGAGCAGTTCTTC. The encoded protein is CASSQTRLEQFF.

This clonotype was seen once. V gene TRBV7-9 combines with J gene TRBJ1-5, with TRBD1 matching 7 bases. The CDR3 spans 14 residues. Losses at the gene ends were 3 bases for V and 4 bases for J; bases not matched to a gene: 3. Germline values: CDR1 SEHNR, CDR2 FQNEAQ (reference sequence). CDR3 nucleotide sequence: TGTGCCAGCAGCTTTGGGACAGCAAATCAGCCCCAGCATTTT. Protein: CASSFGTANQPQHF.